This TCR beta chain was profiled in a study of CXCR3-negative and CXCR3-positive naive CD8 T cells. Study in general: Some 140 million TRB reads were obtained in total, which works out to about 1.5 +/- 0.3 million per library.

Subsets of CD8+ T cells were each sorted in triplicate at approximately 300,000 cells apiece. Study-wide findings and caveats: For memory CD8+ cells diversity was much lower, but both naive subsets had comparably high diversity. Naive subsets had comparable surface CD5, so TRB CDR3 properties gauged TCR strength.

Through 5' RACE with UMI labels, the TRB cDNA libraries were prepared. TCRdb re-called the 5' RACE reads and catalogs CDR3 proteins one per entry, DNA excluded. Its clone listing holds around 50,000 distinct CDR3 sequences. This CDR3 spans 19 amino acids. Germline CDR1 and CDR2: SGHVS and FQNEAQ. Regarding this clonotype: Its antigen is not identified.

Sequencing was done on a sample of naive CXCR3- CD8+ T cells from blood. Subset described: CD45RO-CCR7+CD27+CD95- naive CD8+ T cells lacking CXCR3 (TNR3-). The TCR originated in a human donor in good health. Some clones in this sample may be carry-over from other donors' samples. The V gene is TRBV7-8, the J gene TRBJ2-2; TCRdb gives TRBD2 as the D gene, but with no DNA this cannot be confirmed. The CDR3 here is CASSNPGLAEEENTGELFF.